Sequencing of this T cell receptor (beta chain) was carried out in a study of blood T cells in healthy people across ages (dated by TCRdb to the mid-2010s). With respect to the entire study: In model experiments, roughly one uniquely barcoded TCR beta cDNA molecule per two T cells was captured by template switching. To track age-related changes in TCR beta repertoire diversity, the study relied on deep sequencing normalized with unique cDNA molecular identifiers. Four age groups were formed from the donors: young (average about 17 years), middle-aged (around 37), aged (roughly 59) and long-lived (around 80). To avoid experimental bias, donors of different ages were spread randomly across the sequencing lanes. The study analyzed two additional independent replicas of 1 million unique cDNA reads from the same blood draw for two donors, one aged 18 to 30 and one aged 80 or older.

There are 15 amino acids in the CDR3, from cysteine to phenylalanine inclusive. Only the CDR3 portion is preserved as DNA: 45 bases, with reading frame beginning at the first base. Looking up the germline V gene (reference sequence) yields CDR1 MNHNY and CDR2 SVGAGI. V trim: 1 base; J trim: 11 bases; unmatched bases: 13. Donors were 30 to 45 systemically healthy Caucasian individuals from Russia aged roughly 6 to 90 years. About 9.8 milliliters of peripheral blood were drawn from each donor into EDTA-treated Vacutainer tubes. PBMCs were isolated by Ficoll-Paque density-gradient centrifugation, with at least 6 million obtained per sample. Trizol reagent was used to extract total RNA from the PBMCs, yielding at least 6 micrograms per sample. For every donor, flow cytometry on a PBMC aliquot measured the percentage of naive CD45RAhigh/CD27high T cells. Library construction relied on 5' RACE. For sequencing, an Illumina HiSeq 2500 was employed. A second PCR of about 7 to 12 cycles was run with a J-beta primer mix and a sample-barcoded 5' primer. A unique molecular identifier was introduced onto each TCR beta cDNA molecule by a template-switch 5' adaptor carrying 12 random nucleotides. Each sample yielded at least 3 million CDR3-containing paired-end reads. All of the RNA was converted into first-strand cDNA using the Mint cDNA synthesis kit, with a TRBC-specific oligonucleotide serving as the primer. Following uracil-DNA glycosylase treatment, all cDNA underwent a first 18-cycle PCR with the universal primers M1SS and BC2_uni_R. The original methods were these. For normalization, 1 million high-quality reads were randomly selected from each sample, with every read carrying a distinct molecular identifier. Reads with shared molecular identifiers were discarded instead of being binned into consensus sequences. CDR3 identification, clonotype clustering and error correction used MiTCR with a Q25 quality threshold and the strictest error-elimination algorithm. A nonparametric unseen species model with Euler transformation was used to estimate lower-bound total TCR beta diversity. TCRdb handled the public reads itself, with Q25 trimming in fastp and clone calling in MiXCR, and kept productive beta chains. Every CDR3 protein is listed once, alongside the most common genes and DNA of its rows. TCRdb's processing, not the authors', yielded these V and J calls. In all, the sample holds about 580,000 distinct CDR3 sequences, and 40% to 55% of those were seen once. The ten largest clones take up approximately 23% of the sample.

This clonotype showed up just a few times. Its antigen is not yet known. This may arise from a read error, as a much more abundant clone is one base away. Results and caveats for the whole study, not just this receptor: Estimates of total diversity based on one million sequenced T cells were regarded as lower bounds and as underestimates. The long-lived group showed more naive CD4+ T cells, fewer expanded clones and increased TCR diversity than the aged group, suggesting age selection. The percentage of naive T cells measured by flow cytometry correlated strongly with observed TCR beta diversity. As age increased, observed TCR beta diversity per million T cells dropped in a roughly linear way, and a significant reduction was already evident by age approximately 40. Because donor CMV infection status was unknown, age-related changes in expanded clonotypes were potentially confounded. Since profiling was done on bulk unsorted PBMCs, naive and antigen-experienced compartments could not be conclusively compared.

This receptor was obtained from a man at least 80 years old in good health. Sequenced material: blood. The sequence is built from TRBV6-6 and TRBJ2-5; 7 central bases correspond to TRBD2. In nucleotides, the sequence is TGTGCCAGCAGTTACTGGGGGGGGGTAGACAATGAGCAGTACTTC. Its coded protein is CASSYWGGVDNEQYF.